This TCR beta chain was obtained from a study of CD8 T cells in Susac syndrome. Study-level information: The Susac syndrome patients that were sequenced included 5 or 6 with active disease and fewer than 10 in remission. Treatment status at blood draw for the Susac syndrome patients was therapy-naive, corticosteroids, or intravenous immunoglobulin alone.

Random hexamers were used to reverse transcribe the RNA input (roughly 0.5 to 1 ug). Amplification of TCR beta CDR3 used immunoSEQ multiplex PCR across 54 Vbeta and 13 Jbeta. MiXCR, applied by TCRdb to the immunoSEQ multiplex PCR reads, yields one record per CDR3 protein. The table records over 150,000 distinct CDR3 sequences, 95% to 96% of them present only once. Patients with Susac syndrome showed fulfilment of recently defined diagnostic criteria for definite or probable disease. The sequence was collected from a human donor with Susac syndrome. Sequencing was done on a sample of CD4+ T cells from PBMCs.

CDR3 bases: TGTGCCAGCAGCTTAGGTGACAGGGGGACCTACAATGAGCAGTTCTTC. The encoded protein is CASSLGDRGTYNEQFF. The V gene is TRBV7-9, the J gene TRBJ2-1, with 9 positions matching TRBD1. CDR1 is SEHNR and CDR2 is FQNEAQ in the germline V gene (reference sequence). Trimming removed 1 base from V and 2 bases from J; junction bases left unmatched: 3. This CDR3 is 16 amino acids long.